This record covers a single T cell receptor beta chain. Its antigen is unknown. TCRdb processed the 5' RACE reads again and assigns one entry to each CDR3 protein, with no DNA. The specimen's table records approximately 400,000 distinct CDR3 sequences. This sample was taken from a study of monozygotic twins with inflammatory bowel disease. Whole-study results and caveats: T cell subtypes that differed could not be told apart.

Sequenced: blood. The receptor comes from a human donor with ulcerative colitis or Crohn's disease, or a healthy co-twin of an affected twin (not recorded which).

The CDR3 region is CSHSGGETQYF. The gene calls are TRBV29-1 and TRBJ2-5; TCRdb's D gene call, TRBD2, goes unchecked for lack of DNA. Germline CDR1 and CDR2: SQVTM and ANQGSEA. The CDR3 runs to 11 residues.